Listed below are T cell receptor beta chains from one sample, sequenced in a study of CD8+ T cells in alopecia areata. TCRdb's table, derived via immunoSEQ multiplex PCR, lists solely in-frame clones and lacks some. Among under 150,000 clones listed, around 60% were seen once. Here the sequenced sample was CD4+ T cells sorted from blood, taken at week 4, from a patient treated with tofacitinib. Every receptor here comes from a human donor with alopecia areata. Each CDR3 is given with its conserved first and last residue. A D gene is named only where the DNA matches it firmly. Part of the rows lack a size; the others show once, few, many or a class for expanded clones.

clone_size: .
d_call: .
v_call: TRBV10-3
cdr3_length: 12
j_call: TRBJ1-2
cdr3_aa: CAISERGKGYTF
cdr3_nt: TGTGCCATCAGTGAGAGGGGGAAAGGCTACACCTTC

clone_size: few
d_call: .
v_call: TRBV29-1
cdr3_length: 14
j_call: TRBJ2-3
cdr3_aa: CSVDWGAVPDTQYF
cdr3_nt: TGCAGCGTTGACTGGGGGGCCGTTCCAGATACGCAGTATTTT

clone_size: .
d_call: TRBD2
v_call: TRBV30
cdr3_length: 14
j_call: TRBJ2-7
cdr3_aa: CAWRVVRGMDRQYF
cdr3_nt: TGTGCCTGGAGGGTCGTGCGGGGGATGGATCGGCAGTACTTC

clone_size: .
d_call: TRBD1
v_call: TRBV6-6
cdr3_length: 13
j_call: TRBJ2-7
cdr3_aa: CASSSGTGREQYF
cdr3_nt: TGTGCCAGCAGTTCCGGGACAGGGAGAGAGCAGTACTTC

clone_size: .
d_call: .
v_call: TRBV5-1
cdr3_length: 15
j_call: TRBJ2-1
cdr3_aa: CASNPGTSSYNEQFF
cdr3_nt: TGCGCCAGCAATCCTGGGACCTCCTCCTACAATGAGCAGTTCTTC

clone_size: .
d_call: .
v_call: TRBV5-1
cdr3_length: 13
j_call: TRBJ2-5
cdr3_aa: CASSPSGSETQYF
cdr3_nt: TGCGCCAGCAGCCCTTCAGGGTCTGAGACCCAGTACTTC

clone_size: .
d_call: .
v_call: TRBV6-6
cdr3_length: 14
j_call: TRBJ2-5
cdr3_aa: CASSYSRQSETQYF
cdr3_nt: TGTGCCAGCAGTTACTCCCGGCAGTCGGAGACCCAGTACTTC

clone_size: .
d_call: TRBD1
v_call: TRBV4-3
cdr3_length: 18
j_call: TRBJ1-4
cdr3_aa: CASSQGTGELTTNEKLFF
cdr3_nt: TGCGCCAGCAGCCAAGGGACAGGAGAACTCACAACTAATGAAAAACTGTTTTTT

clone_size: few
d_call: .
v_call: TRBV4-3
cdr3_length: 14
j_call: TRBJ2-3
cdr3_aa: CASSQDGGTDTQYF
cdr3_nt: TGCGCCAGCAGCCAAGATGGGGGCACAGATACGCAGTATTTT

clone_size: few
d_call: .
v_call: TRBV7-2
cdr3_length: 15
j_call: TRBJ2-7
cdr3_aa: CASSPGTYATYEQYF
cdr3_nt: TGTGCCAGCAGTCCCGGGACATATGCTACCTACGAGCAGTACTTC

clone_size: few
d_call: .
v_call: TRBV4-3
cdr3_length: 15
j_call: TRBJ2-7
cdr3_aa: CASSRTGHPPDEQYF
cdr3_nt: TGCGCCAGCAGCCGTACGGGACACCCCCCTGATGAGCAGTACTTC

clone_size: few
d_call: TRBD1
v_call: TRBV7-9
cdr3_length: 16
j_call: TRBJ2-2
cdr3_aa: CASSLTTGVHTGELFF
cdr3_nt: TGTGCCAGCAGCTTAACGACAGGGGTGCACACCGGGGAGCTGTTTTTT

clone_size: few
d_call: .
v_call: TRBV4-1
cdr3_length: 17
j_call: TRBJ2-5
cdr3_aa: CASSQASATEYQETQYF
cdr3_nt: TGCGCCAGCAGCCAAGCGTCTGCGACAGAGTACCAAGAGACCCAGTACTTC

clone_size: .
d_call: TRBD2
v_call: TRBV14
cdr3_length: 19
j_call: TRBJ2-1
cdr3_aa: CASSQGYRRGGRSYNEQFF
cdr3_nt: TGTGCCAGCAGCCAGGGTTATCGGCGGGGGGGTCGCTCCTACAATGAGCAGTTCTTC

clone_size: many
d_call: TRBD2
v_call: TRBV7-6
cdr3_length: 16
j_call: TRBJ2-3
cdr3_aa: CASSFPGLAGGDTQYF
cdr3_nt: TGTGCCAGCAGCTTCCCCGGACTAGCAGGAGGAGATACGCAGTATTTT

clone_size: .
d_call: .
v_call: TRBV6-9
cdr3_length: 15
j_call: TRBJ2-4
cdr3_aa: CARIEGDLRENIQYF
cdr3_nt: TGTGCCAGAATAGAGGGGGACCTGAGGGAGAACATTCAGTACTTC

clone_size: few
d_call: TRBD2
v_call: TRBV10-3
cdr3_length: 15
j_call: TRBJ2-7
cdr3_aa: CAISVGSGGIYEQYF
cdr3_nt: TGTGCCATCAGTGTAGGTAGCGGGGGGATCTACGAGCAGTACTTC

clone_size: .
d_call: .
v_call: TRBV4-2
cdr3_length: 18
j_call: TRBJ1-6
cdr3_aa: CASSQDPGASSYNSPLHF
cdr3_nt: TGTGCCAGCAGCCAAGACCCGGGGGCGAGCTCCTATAATTCACCCCTCCACTTT

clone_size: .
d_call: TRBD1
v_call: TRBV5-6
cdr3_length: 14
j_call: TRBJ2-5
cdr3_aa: CASSLDRGQETQYF
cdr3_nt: TGTGCCAGCAGCTTGGACAGGGGGCAAGAGACCCAGTACTTC

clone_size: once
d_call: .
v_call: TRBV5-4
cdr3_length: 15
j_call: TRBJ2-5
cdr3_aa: CASSLGPTYQETQYF
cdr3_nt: TGTGCCAGCAGCTTGGGTCCGACGTACCAAGAGACCCAGTACTTC

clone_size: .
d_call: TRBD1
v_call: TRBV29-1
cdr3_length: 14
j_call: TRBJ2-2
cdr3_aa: CSVERGLDTGELFF
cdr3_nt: TGCAGCGTTGAAAGGGGGCTGGACACCGGGGAGCTGTTTTTT

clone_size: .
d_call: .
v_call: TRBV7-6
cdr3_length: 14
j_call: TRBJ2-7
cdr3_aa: CASSSTGLYNEQYF
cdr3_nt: TGTGCCAGCAGCTCGACCGGACTATATAACGAGCAGTACTTC

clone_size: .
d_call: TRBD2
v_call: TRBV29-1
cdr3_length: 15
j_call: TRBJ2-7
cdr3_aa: CSVAGLAGYSYEQYF
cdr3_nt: TGCAGCGTTGCTGGACTAGCGGGGTACTCCTACGAGCAGTACTTC

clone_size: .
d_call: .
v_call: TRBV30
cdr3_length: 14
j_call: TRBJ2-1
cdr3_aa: CAWGLGLPTNEQFF
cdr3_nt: TGTGCCTGGGGTTTGGGGCTCCCAACTAATGAGCAGTTCTTC

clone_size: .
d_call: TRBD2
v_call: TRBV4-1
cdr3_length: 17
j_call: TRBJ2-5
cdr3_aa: CASSQPGTSGFQETQYF
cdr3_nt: TGCGCCAGCAGCCAACCAGGGACTAGCGGTTTCCAAGAGACCCAGTACTTC

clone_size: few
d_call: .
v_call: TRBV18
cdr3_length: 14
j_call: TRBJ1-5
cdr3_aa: CASSPTDSNQPQHF
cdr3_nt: TGTGCCAGCTCACCAACAGATAGCAATCAGCCCCAGCATTTT